This TCR beta chain was obtained from a study of spatial heterogeneity in lung cancer. Overall study: Detection consistently yielded more beta chains than alpha chains. Combinations of a unique TCR and a UMI were tallied in raw reads, and on average each appeared more than ten times.

Every TCR cDNA molecule bore a unique molecular identifier. One entry per CDR3 protein, called by TCRdb with MiXCR from the 5' RACE reads. The sample lists 60,000 to 65,000 distinct CDR3 sequences, 8% to 9% seen once, with approximately 15% in the top ten. Germline values: CDR1 MNHEY, CDR2 SMNVEV (reference sequence). Trimming left V 4 bases short and J 6 bases short, with 15 bases between. The CDR3 runs 15 residues. Time point specified: sample taken at primary tumor resection. Unsorted samples of tumor, nontumor lung or frozen PBMC had their whole RNA sequenced. Samples were donated by 72 untreated early-stage non-small cell lung cancer patients.

The specimen was PBMCs, collected at surgery. The receptor was isolated from a female donor with early-stage non-small cell lung cancer. The chain recombines TRBV27 with TRBJ2-2; D possibly corresponds to TRBD2 (7 bases). The CDR3 coding sequence is TGTGCCAGCAGTTGGGGGACGGGGGGCGCCGGGGAGCTGTTTTTT. As protein: CASSWGTGGAGELFF.